This TCR beta chain was obtained from a study of blood T cells in healthy people across ages. Regarding the study as a whole: Relative to aged donors, long-lived donors carried more naive CD4+ cells and displayed higher diversity.

A second roughly 6 to 11 cycle PCR used barcoded and J-beta primers. TCRdb analysed the 5' RACE reads with MiXCR anew, one entry per CDR3 protein. Of some 550,000 distinct CDR3 sequences listed, less than 60% are singletons. Turning to this clonotype: Its antigen is unidentified. Being one base from a much bigger clone, this may be a read error.

Germline V gene data show CDR1 as SNHLY and CDR2 as FYNNEI. This CDR3 has 16 residues. The TCR was taken from a man older than 75 in good health. The rearrangement joins TRBV2 to TRBJ1-5; 8 bases are shared with TRBD1. Material: blood. CDR3 sequence (DNA): TGTGCCTGCAGTGAACAGGGGGGCCGGAGCAATCAGCCCCAGCATTTT. It translates to CACSEQGGRSNQPQHF. Full variable domain (remainder filled in from reference TRBV2 and TRBJ1-5): EPEVTQTPSHQVTQMGQEVILRCVPISNHLYFYWYRQILGQKVEFLVSFYNNEISEKSEIFDDQFSVERPDGSNFTLKIRSTKLEDSAMYFCACSEQGGRSNQPQHFGDGTRLSIL.